This T cell receptor (beta chain) was profiled in a study of blood T cell repertoires in COVID-19. About the study: The origin of the acute and convalescent COVID-19 samples was the United States, Italy and Spain.

CDR3 length: 16 amino acids. V was cut by 1 base and J by 7 bases, with 17 bases left in between. The germline CDR1 and CDR2 sequences are ENHRY and SYGVKD. The assay was immunoSEQ multiplex PCR, and TCRdb's table has in-frame clones only and misses some. The sample lists 88,000 or so clones; 81% were seen once. The rearrangement links TRBV10-3 to TRBJ2-1, with a weak D call TRBD2 (6 bases). Input material: peripheral blood. The clonotype originates from a man aged 55-75 years with acute or convalescent COVID-19. The DNA for the CDR3 is TGTGCCATCAGTGAGTACCGCGGGGTTAGTGGGAATGAGCAGTTCTTC. Translated, it gives CAISEYRGVSGNEQFF.